The clone carrying this TCR beta chain was counted between two and nine times. Its target is not known. This sample stems from a study of cytomegalovirus exposure and HLA in healthy donors. General observations from the study: Previously analyzed data showed that most TCR beta V segments were productive at a frequency of about 90% or about 30%. A list of 150 or so TCR beta chains associated with cytomegalovirus was given. In a later analysis, 15,000 to 20,000 TCR beta sequences were associated with HLA alleles at 0.05 false discovery rate. Several V segments, TRBV6-2 and TRBV6-3 among them, could not be told apart and were dropped.

This CDR3 spans 11 amino acids. Germline CDR1 reads MNHEY; CDR2 reads SMNVEV (reference sequence). Deletions cut 6 bases from V and 5 bases from J, with 8 bases between. The PCR was carried out with 60 Vbeta primers and 13 Jbeta primers. TCRdb's table, derived via immunoSEQ multiplex PCR, lists solely in-frame clones and lacks some. This sample yields 150,000 to 200,000 clones, of which 70% to 80% are seen a single time; roughly 1.5% belongs to the top ten. This clonotype originated in a woman between 45 and 60 years old in good health and CMV-seronegative. The J gene is TRBJ2-7, the V gene TRBV27; TRBD2 might be the D (6 bases). The specimen sequenced was PBMCs. CDR3 nucleotides: TGTGCCAGCAGCGGGACTGACGAGCAGTACTTC. Translated, it gives CASSGTDEQYF.